This TCR beta chain was recovered during a study of T cells in Graves' hyperthyroidism and ophthalmopathy. Findings and caveats of the study: Blood also held most thyroid clonotypes expanded beyond 0.001. Stable hyperthyroidism was told apart from ophthalmopathy by a model built on 13 V-J features.

The PBMCs were taken from around 9.1 ml of fresh peripheral blood. A word on this clonotype: Its antigen is not identified.

Template material for amplifying TCR beta CDR3 regions consisted of RNA transcripts. Using the HTBI primer set, a first-round RT-PCR was run on the TCR CDR3. In TCRdb, the multiplex PCR reads were re-called with MiXCR into one record per CDR3 protein. The table lists approximately 640,000 distinct CDR3 sequences, around 16% of them singletons, with 3.8% in the top ten. This CDR3 region has 16 residues. Per the germline V gene, CDR1 is SGHTA and CDR2 is FQGTGA. Trimming cost V 5 bases and J 4 bases; bases outside gene matches: 10. V usage is TRBV7-3 and J usage is TRBJ2-1, with TRBD2 matching over 8 bases. Sequences were obtained from blood. The clonotype originates from a woman aged 25 to 39 with Graves' hyperthyroidism. Written as DNA, the CDR3 is TGTGCCAGCAGCCTAGGGACTAGGAATACTTACAATGAGCAGTTCTTC. It specifies CASSLGTRNTYNEQFF.